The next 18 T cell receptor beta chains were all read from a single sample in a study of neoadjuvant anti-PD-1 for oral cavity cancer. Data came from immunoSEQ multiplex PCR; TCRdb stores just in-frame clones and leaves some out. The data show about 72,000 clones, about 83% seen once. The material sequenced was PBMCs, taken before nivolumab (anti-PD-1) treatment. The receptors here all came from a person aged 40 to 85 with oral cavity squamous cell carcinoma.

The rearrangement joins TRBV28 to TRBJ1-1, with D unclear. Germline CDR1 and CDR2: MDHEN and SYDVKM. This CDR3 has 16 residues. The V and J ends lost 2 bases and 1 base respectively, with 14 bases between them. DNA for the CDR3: TGTGCCAGCAGTTTAGGTCGTCTGGTAAGGAACACTGAAGCTTTCTTT. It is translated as CASSLGRLVRNTEAFF.

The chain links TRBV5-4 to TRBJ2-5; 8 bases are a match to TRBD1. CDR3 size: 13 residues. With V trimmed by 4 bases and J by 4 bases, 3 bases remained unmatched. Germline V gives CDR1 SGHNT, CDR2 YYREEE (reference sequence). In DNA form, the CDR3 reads TGTGCCAGCAGCCTGGACAGGGCAGAGACCCAGTACTTC. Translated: CASSLDRAETQYF.

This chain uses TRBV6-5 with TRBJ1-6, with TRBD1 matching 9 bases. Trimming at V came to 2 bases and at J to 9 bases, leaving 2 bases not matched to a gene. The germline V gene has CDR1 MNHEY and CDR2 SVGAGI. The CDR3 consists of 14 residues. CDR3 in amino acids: CASSYGQGISPLHF. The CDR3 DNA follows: TGTGCCAGCAGTTACGGACAGGGGATTTCACCCCTCCACTTT.

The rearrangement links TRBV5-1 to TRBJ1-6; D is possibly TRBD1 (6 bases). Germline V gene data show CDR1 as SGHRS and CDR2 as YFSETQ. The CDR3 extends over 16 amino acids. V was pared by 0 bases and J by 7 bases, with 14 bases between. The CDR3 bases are TGCGCCAGCAGCTTGGAAATTAGGACAGAAAATTCACCCCTCCACTTT. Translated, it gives CASSLEIRTENSPLHF.

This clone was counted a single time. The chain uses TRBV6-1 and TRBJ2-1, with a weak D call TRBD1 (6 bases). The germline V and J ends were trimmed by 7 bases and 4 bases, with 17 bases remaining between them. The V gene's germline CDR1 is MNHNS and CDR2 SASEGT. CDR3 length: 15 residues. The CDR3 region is CASTIQGYAYNEQFF. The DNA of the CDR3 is TGTGCCAGCACTATACAGGGTTACGCTTACAATGAGCAGTTCTTC.

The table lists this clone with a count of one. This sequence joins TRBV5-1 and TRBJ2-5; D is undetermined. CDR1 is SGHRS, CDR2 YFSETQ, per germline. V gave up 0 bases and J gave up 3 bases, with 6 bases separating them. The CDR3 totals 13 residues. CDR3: CASSLVPKETQYF. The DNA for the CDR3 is TGCGCCAGCAGCTTGGTTCCTAAAGAGACCCAGTACTTC.

The CDR3 loop reads CASSHGTGPYEQYF. Here the CDR3 DNA reads TGTGCCAGCAGCCACGGGACAGGCCCCTACGAGCAGTACTTC. The chain recombines TRBV7-9 with TRBJ2-7, with TRBD1 identical over 8 bases. The CDR3 is 14 amino acids. CDR1 is SEHNR, CDR2 FQNEAQ, per germline (reference sequence). After removal of 5 bases from V and 2 bases from J, the junction contained 5 bases not matched to a gene.

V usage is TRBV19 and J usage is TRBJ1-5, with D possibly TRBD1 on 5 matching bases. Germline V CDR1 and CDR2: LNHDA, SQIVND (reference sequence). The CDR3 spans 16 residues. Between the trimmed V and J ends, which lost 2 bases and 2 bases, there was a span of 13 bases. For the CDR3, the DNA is TGTGCCAGTAGTATACCGGGACTGGAACGCAATCAGCCCCAGCATTTT. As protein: CASSIPGLERNQPQHF.

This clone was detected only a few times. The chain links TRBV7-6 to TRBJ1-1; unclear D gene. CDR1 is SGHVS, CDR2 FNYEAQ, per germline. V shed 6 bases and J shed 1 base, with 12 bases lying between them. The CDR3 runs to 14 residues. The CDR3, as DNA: TGTGCCAGCAGTGACCCTCGGCGGAACACTGAAGCTTTCTTT. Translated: CASSDPRRNTEAFF.

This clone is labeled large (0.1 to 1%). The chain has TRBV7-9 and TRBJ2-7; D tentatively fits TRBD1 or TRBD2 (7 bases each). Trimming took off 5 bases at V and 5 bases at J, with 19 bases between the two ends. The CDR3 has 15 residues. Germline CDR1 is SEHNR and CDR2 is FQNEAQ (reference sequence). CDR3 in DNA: TGTGCCAGCAGCAGTGGCACAGGGGACTACGACGAGCAGTACTTC. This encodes CASSSGTGDYDEQYF.

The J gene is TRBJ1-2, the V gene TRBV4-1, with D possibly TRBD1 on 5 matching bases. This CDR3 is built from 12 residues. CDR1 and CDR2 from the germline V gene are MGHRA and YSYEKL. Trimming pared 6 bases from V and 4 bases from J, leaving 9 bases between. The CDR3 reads CASRGPFYGYTF. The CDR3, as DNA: TGCGCCAGCAGGGGGCCATTCTATGGCTACACCTTC.

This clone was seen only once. CDR3 nucleotide sequence: TGTGCCAGCTCACCGACAGATACGCAGTATTTT. This codes for CASSPTDTQYF. The chain combines TRBV18 with TRBJ2-3; D gene uncertain. This CDR3 is built from 11 residues. Deletions cut 3 bases from V and 3 bases from J, with 1 base between. The germline CDR1 and CDR2 sequences are KGHSH and LQKENI.

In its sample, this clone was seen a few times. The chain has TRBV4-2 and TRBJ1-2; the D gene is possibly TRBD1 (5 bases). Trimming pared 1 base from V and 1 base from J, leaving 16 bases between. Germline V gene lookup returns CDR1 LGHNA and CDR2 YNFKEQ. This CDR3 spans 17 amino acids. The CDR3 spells CASSQGPPDSINYGYTF. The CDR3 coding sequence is TGTGCCAGCAGCCAAGGTCCCCCAGACAGCATTAACTATGGCTACACCTTC.

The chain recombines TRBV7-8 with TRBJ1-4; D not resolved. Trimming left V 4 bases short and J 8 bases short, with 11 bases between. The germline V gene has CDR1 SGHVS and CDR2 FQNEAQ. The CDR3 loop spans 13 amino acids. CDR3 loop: CASSSQLREKLFF. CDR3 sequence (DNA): TGTGCCAGCAGCTCACAGTTACGGGAAAAACTGTTTTTT. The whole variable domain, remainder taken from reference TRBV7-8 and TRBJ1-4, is GAGVSQSPRYKVAKRGQDVALRCDPISGHVSLFWYQQALGQGPEFLTYFQNEAQLDKSGLPSDRFFAERPEGSVSTLKIQRTQQEDSAVYLCASSSQLREKLFFGSGTQLSVL.

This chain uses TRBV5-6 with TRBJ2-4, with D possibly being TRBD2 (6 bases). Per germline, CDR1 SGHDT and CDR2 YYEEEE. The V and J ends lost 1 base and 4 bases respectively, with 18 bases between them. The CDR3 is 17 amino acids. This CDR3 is CASSLTRLVALKNIQYF. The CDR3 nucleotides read TGTGCCAGCAGCTTGACGAGACTAGTGGCCTTAAAAAACATTCAGTACTTC. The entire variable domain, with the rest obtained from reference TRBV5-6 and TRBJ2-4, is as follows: DAGVTQSPTHLIKTRGQQVTLRCSPKSGHDTVSWYQQALGQGPQFIFQYYEEEERQRGNFPDRFSGHQFPNYSSELNVNALLLGDSALYLCASSLTRLVALKNIQYFGAGTRLSVL.

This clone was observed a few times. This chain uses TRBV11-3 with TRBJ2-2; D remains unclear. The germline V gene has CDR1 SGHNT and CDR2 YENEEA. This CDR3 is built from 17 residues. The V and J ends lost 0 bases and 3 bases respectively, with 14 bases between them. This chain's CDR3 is CASSLDMGGQDTGELFF. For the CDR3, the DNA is TGTGCCAGCAGCTTAGATATGGGTGGGCAGGACACCGGGGAGCTGTTTTTT.

The CDR3 sequence is CASRSTGGIDQPQHF. CDR3 coding DNA: TGTGCCAGCAGGTCCACAGGGGGCATCGATCAGCCCCAGCATTTT. The chain is built from TRBV2 and TRBJ1-5; 9 bases match TRBD1. Per germline, CDR1 SNHLY and CDR2 FYNNEI. CDR3 length: 15 amino acids. V was pared by 6 bases and J by 5 bases, with 8 bases of the junction left unmatched. Supplemented by reference TRBV2 and TRBJ1-5, the full variable domain reads EPEVTQTPSHQVTQMGQEVILRCVPISNHLYFYWYRQILGQKVEFLVSFYNNEISEKSEIFDDQFSVERPDGSNFTLKIRSTKLEDSAMYFCASRSTGGIDQPQHFGDGTRLSIL.

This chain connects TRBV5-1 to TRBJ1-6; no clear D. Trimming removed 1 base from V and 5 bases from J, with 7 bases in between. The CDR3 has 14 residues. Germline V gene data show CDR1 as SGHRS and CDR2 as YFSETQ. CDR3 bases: TGCGCCAGCAGCTTGACAGACCATAATTCACCCCTCCACTTT. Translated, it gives CASSLTDHNSPLHF.